These T cell receptor beta chains were read from a single sample in a study of control samples from healthy donors and cancer patients. Clones were read by immunoSEQ multiplex PCR, and TCRdb kept only the in-frame ones, dropping some. Of about 160,000 clones listed, just over 90% are singletons. The sample taken for sequencing was blood. These receptors all stem from a woman aged 55-70 years in good health. Each CDR3 is given with its conserved first and last residue. D genes are given only for firm matches. Clone size is stated in some rows and not others, as once, few, many or a class when expanded.

TRBV2	NA	TRBJ1-2	TRBD1	CASSSRTGGTYGYTF	TGTGCCAGCAGTTCTCGGACAGGGGGCACCTATGGCTACACCTTC
TRBV13	once	TRBJ1-2	TRBD1	CASSRDRGNPSGGYTF	TGTGCCAGCAGCAGAGACAGGGGAAATCCCTCAGGTGGCTACACCTTC
TRBV5-1	NA	TRBJ1-6	NA	CASSFSGSASPLHF	TGCGCCAGCAGCTTTTCAGGGTCCGCCTCACCCCTCCACTTT
TRBV3-1/TRBV3-2	NA	TRBJ2-5	NA	CASSQRQAQETQYF	TGTGCCAGCAGCCAACGACAGGCCCAAGAGACCCAGTACTTC
TRBV6-6	NA	TRBJ1-5	NA	CASSYHGGQVQPQHF	TGTGCCAGCAGTTACCACGGGGGCCAGGTGCAGCCCCAGCATTTT
TRBV21-1	NA	TRBJ2-1	NA	CASRRTPNEQFF	TGTGCCAGCCGCAGGACCCCCAATGAGCAGTTCTTC
TRBV7-8	NA	TRBJ1-5	NA	CASSLGQGNQPQHF	TGTGCCAGCAGCTTAGGACAGGGCAATCAGCCCCAGCATTTT
TRBV2	NA	TRBJ2-5	TRBD2	CASRAGWGETQYF	TGTGCCAGCAGAGCGGGGTGGGGAGAGACCCAGTACTTC
TRBV19	once	TRBJ1-2	NA	CASSISANGPYYGYTF	TGTGCCAGTAGTATCTCGGCAAACGGCCCGTACTATGGCTACACCTTC
TRBV18	NA	TRBJ1-3	NA	CASSPSRADGNTIYF	TGTGCCAGCTCACCATCTCGGGCCGACGGAAACACCATATATTTT
TRBV6-5	NA	TRBJ1-5	TRBD1	CASSPTGDQPQHF	TGTGCCAGCAGCCCAACAGGGGATCAGCCCCAGCATTTT
TRBV29-1	NA	TRBJ2-1	NA	CSVDRPAYNEQFF	TGCAGCGTAGACAGGCCTGCCTACAATGAGCAGTTCTTC
TRBV18	NA	TRBJ1-6	TRBD1	CASSLQGSNSPLHF	TGTGCCAGCTCACTACAGGGGTCCAATTCACCCCTCCACTTT
TRBV19	NA	TRBJ1-5	NA	CASSIVREGGSNQPQHF	TGTGCCAGTAGTATAGTAAGGGAGGGGGGTAGCAATCAGCCCCAGCATTTT
TRBV5-6	NA	TRBJ1-6	TRBD1	CASSLGGTGHSPLHF	TGTGCCAGCAGCTTGGGGGGGACAGGGCACTCACCCCTCCACTTT
TRBV5-1	NA	TRBJ1-4	NA	CASSLSTGREKLFF	TGCGCCAGCAGCTTGTCAACAGGGCGCGAAAAACTGTTTTTT
TRBV6-6	NA	TRBJ1-5	TRBD1	CASSTTTGNQPQHF	TGTGCCAGCAGTACCACGACAGGGAATCAGCCCCAGCATTTT
TRBV18	NA	TRBJ2-7	NA	CASSPPAPGAYEQYF	TGTGCCAGCTCACCACCGGCTCCGGGGGCCTACGAGCAGTACTTC
TRBV6-5	NA	TRBJ2-6	NA	CASSYQRGANVLTF	TGTGCCAGCAGTTACCAGCGTGGGGCCAACGTCCTGACTTTC
TRBV19	once	TRBJ1-2	NA	CASSIRTVRGPAYGYTF	TGTGCCAGTAGTATAAGGACCGTTCGGGGACCGGCCTATGGCTACACCTTC
TRBV7-2	NA	TRBJ2-1	NA	CASSLGGGWQFF	TGTGCCAGCAGCTTAGGCGGCGGGTGGCAGTTCTTC
TRBV7-2	once	TRBJ1-1	NA	CASSPSGVETEAFF	TGTGCCAGCAGCCCTTCCGGGGTTGAGACTGAAGCTTTCTTT
TRBV18	NA	TRBJ2-7	NA	CASSPKPGATYEQYF	TGTGCCAGCTCACCCAAGCCCGGAGCTACCTACGAGCAGTACTTC
TRBV18	NA	TRBJ1-3	NA	CASSTDRVGNTIYF	TGTGCCAGCTCCACCGACCGGGTTGGAAACACCATATATTTT
TRBV10-3	NA	TRBJ2-3	TRBD2	CAISEPAGLADTDTQYF	TGTGCCATCAGTGAGCCCGCGGGACTAGCTGACACAGATACGCAGTATTTT
TRBV5-1	NA	TRBJ2-5	TRBD2	CASSLEVRAGAETQYF	TGCGCCAGCAGCTTGGAGGTTCGAGCGGGGGCAGAGACCCAGTACTTC
TRBV15	NA	TRBJ1-5	NA	CATSRGGMSNQPQHF	TGTGCCACCAGCAGAGGAGGTATGAGCAATCAGCCCCAGCATTTT
TRBV2	NA	TRBJ2-4	NA	CASSLDLSLAKNIQYF	TGTGCCAGCAGTCTAGACTTGAGTCTAGCCAAAAACATTCAGTACTTC
TRBV7-2	NA	TRBJ2-7	NA	CASSLWGKIPLGDEQYF	TGTGCCAGCAGCTTATGGGGGAAGATCCCCCTGGGCGACGAGCAGTACTTC
TRBV5-6	NA	TRBJ1-4	NA	CASSSRPDGDEKLFF	TGTGCCAGCAGCTCCCGACCCGACGGAGATGAAAAACTGTTTTTT
TRBV11-2	NA	TRBJ1-1	NA	CASSPQGGGWGEAFF	TGTGCCAGCAGCCCCCAAGGGGGGGGCTGGGGTGAAGCTTTCTTT
TRBV18	NA	TRBJ1-2	TRBD1	CASSPDRDYGYTF	TGTGCCAGCTCTCCCGACAGGGATTATGGCTACACCTTC
TRBV10-3	NA	TRBJ1-5	NA	CAISERAGHSNQPQHF	TGTGCCATCAGTGAGAGGGCAGGACATAGCAATCAGCCCCAGCATTTT
TRBV7-9	NA	TRBJ1-4	NA	CASSLLKTNEKLFF	TGTGCCAGCAGCTTATTGAAAACTAATGAAAAACTGTTTTTT
TRBV13	NA	TRBJ1-5	TRBD1	CASSNRDRNQPQHF	TGTGCCAGCAGCAACCGGGACAGAAATCAGCCCCAGCATTTT
TRBV19	NA	TRBJ1-5	NA	CASSDGAYSNQPQHF	TGTGCCAGTAGTGACGGAGCTTATAGCAATCAGCCCCAGCATTTT
TRBV7-9	NA	TRBJ1-1	NA	CASSLGEYTEAFF	TGTGCCAGCAGCTTAGGAGAGTACACTGAAGCTTTCTTT
TRBV11-2	once	TRBJ2-1	NA	CASSPPQGRYNEQFF	TGTGCCAGCAGCCCCCCTCAGGGACGGTACAATGAGCAGTTCTTC
TRBV7-2	NA	TRBJ2-5	TRBD2	CASSLSGGALPGTQYF	TGTGCCAGCAGCTTATCCGGGGGGGCTCTCCCGGGGACCCAGTACTTC
TRBV6-5	NA	TRBJ1-5	NA	CASSRETGIPSQHF	TGTGCCAGCAGCCGGGAGACCGGGATCCCATCCCAGCATTTT
TRBV18	NA	TRBJ1-4	NA	CASSPVTRDEKLFF	TGTGCCAGCTCACCAGTGACTAGGGATGAAAAACTGTTTTTT
TRBV5-1	NA	TRBJ2-1	TRBD2	CASRTSGSSYNEQFF	TGCGCCAGCAGAACCAGCGGGAGCTCCTACAATGAGCAGTTCTTC
TRBV7-9	NA	TRBJ1-2	NA	CASSSAALLGLNYGYTF	TGTGCCAGCAGCTCCGCCGCTCTGTTAGGCCTAAACTATGGCTACACCTTC
TRBV5-1	NA	TRBJ2-1	TRBD2	CASSLGLVVDEQFF	TGCGCCAGCAGCCTAGGACTAGTCGTCGATGAGCAGTTCTTC
TRBV7-9	NA	TRBJ2-3	TRBD2	CASSLGDRGDTDTQYF	TGTGCCAGCAGCTTAGGCGATCGGGGGGACACAGATACGCAGTATTTT
TRBV2	NA	TRBJ1-1	TRBD1	CASSHAGTGVGTEAFF	TGTGCCAGCAGTCACGCCGGGACAGGGGTTGGTACTGAAGCTTTCTTT
TRBV5-1	once	TRBJ2-2	NA	CASMGGQTNTGELFF	TGCGCCAGCATGGGGGGGCAGACTAACACCGGGGAGCTGTTTTTT
TRBV2	NA	TRBJ1-1	NA	CASTARGNTEAFF	TGTGCCAGCACCGCACGTGGAAACACTGAAGCTTTCTTT
TRBV12-5	NA	TRBJ1-1	NA	CASGLRMNTEAFF	TGTGCTAGTGGTTTGCGGATGAACACTGAAGCTTTCTTT
TRBV7-9	NA	TRBJ2-1	NA	CASSPPGNEQFF	TGTGCCAGCAGCCCCCCAGGCAATGAGCAGTTCTTC
TRBV7-3	NA	TRBJ1-1	NA	CASSQHEGFTEAFF	TGTGCCAGCAGCCAGCACGAGGGATTCACTGAAGCTTTCTTT
TRBV6-7	NA	TRBJ1-5	NA	CASSPGLIINQPQHF	TGTGCCAGCAGCCCGGGGTTGATCATCAATCAGCCCCAGCATTTT